This TCR beta chain was documented in a study of blood T cell repertoires in COVID-19. Study background: The origin of the acute and convalescent COVID-19 samples was the United States, Italy and Spain. In each case, the material was cDNA or gDNA derived from T cells, B-cell-depleted T cells, or PBMCs.

Per the study methods: Estimation of nucleated cell counts relied on the amplification of reference gene primers. Assay: immunoSEQ multiplex PCR; the TCRdb copy retains only in-frame clones and omits some. V, J and clone size reflect that table, while D and trimming were determined from the DNA. In the table there are 390,000 or so clones, about nine tenths of which are singletons. The clonotype was recovered from a woman younger than 45 with active or convalescent COVID-19. The sequencing input was peripheral blood.

The CDR3 is CASSLVKGGQPQHF. The CDR3 bases are TGTGCCAGCAGCTTAGTAAAAGGGGGTCAGCCCCAGCATTTT. The chain employs TRBV7-2 and TRBJ1-5; maybe TRBD1 (6 bases). From germline, CDR1 is SGHTA and CDR2 FQGNSA. The CDR3 is made up of 14 amino acids. Trimming shortened V by 1 base and J by 6 bases, and 10 bases separated the two germline ends.